These 15 T cell receptor beta chains came from one sample sequenced in a study of blood T cell repertoires in COVID-19. Produced via immunoSEQ multiplex PCR; TCRdb's table is partial and in-frame only. The repertoire has 140,000 to 150,000 clones, roughly 76% of them found once; the top ten carry approximately 8.4%. Material: peripheral blood. These receptors were obtained from a human donor with acute or convalescent COVID-19. The donor label of this sample is uncertain.

The chain combines TRBV5-4 with TRBJ2-2; TRBD2 matches at 9 bases. This CDR3 has 15 residues. J lost 7 bases, V lost 0 bases, and 4 bases had no gene match. The germline gives CDR1 SGHNT, CDR2 YYREEE (reference sequence). CDR3 in DNA: TGTGCCAGCAGCTTGGTTAGCGGGGGTGTCGGGGAGCTGTTTTTT. The encoded protein is CASSLVSGGVGELFF.

This clone was recorded only once. The gene calls are TRBV9 and TRBJ2-3; 8 positions match TRBD2. The CDR3 consists of 15 residues. Trimming took 2 bases from V and 4 from J; bases not matched to a gene: 6. The germline V gene has CDR1 SGDLS and CDR2 YYNGEE. The CDR3 loop is CASSVSAGGSDTQYF. As DNA, the CDR3 is TGTGCCAGCAGCGTCTCGGCGGGGGGATCAGATACGCAGTATTTT.

This clone was counted a single time. The V call is TRBV24-1, the J call TRBJ2-1; 9 bases are shared with TRBD2. J lost 6 bases, V lost 3 bases, and 8 bases had no gene match. Germline V lookup: CDR1 KGHDR, CDR2 SFDVKD. The CDR3 sequence is 16 residues long. The CDR3 bases are TGTGCCACCAGTGATCCCACTAGCGGGTCTCCCAATGAGCAGTTCTTC. Protein sequence: CATSDPTSGSPNEQFF.

The chain combines TRBV6-2 or TRBV6-3 with TRBJ2-3; 7 nucleotides agree with TRBD1. Germline CDR1 is MNHEY and CDR2 is SVGEGT. This CDR3 has 15 amino acids. V lost 1 base and J lost 1; bases outside the gene matches: 2. The CDR3 DNA reads TGTGCCAGCAGTTACTGGACAGGACGCACAGATACGCAGTATTTT. This gives the protein CASSYWTGRTDTQYF.

The V and J genes are TRBV29-1 and TRBJ2-3, with TRBD1 matching over 7 bases. The length of the CDR3 is 15 residues. The trim removed 3 bases at V and 0 bases at J, leaving 6 bases unmatched. CDR1 and CDR2 (germline): SQVTM, ANQGSEA. CDR3 DNA sequence: TGCAGCGTTGAGGAAGGGACAGCTAGCACAGATACGCAGTATTTT. It codes for CSVEEGTASTDTQYF.

V is TRBV19 and J is TRBJ1-5; D may be TRBD1 (6 bases). The CDR3 contains 16 residues. V lost 5 bases to trimming and J lost 1 base, with 15 bases between them. The germline V gene encodes CDR1 LNHDA and CDR2 SQIVND (reference sequence). The CDR3 DNA is TGTGCCAGTAGTGTCTGGGGCAGGGGAAGCAATCAGCCCCAGCATTTT. Protein sequence: CASSVWGRGSNQPQHF.

This rearrangement joins TRBV27 to TRBJ2-1; TRBD2 matches 8 bases. The CDR3 loop spans 14 amino acids. Germline CDR1 reads MNHEY; CDR2 reads SMNVEV (reference sequence). With 8 bases clipped from V and 9 bases from J, the junction kept 12 bases outside the gene matches. The CDR3 region has the DNA TGTGCCAGCTCCGAGCGCGGGGGGCCCTCTGAGCAGTTCTTC. Translated, it gives CASSERGGPSEQFF.

Note on this clone: The same CDR3 can be traced to other DNA sequences in this sample. This chain uses TRBV18 with TRBJ1-6; 10 bases are a match to TRBD1. J was trimmed by 7 bases and V by 3 bases; bases with no gene match: 3. This CDR3 has 15 residues. Per the germline V gene, CDR1 is KGHSH and CDR2 is LQKENI. Written as DNA, the CDR3 is TGTGCCAGCTCACCTGGGGGACAGGGGAATTCACCCCTCCACTTT. Translating it yields CASSPGGQGNSPLHF.

The rearrangement uses TRBV7-8 and TRBJ2-7; 8 nucleotides align to TRBD1. There are 14 residues in the CDR3. The germline V gene has CDR1 SGHVS and CDR2 FQNEAQ. V dropped 5 bases and J dropped 3; count of bases not matched to a gene: 6. DNA for the CDR3: TGTGCCAGCAGCCCGTGGGGACAGGACTACGAGCAGTACTTC. Residues: CASSPWGQDYEQYF.

The chain joins TRBV13 to TRBJ1-2, with D possibly being TRBD1 (5 bases). The CDR3 runs 14 residues. The germline V gene encodes CDR1 PRHDT and CDR2 FYEKMQ (reference sequence). V lost 3 bases and J lost 2, with 10 bases in between. The CDR3 reads CASSFGGTNYGYTF. The CDR3 region has the DNA TGTGCCAGCAGCTTTGGGGGGACGAACTATGGCTACACCTTC.

This sequence joins TRBV19 and TRBJ1-3, with TRBD1 as a possible D gene (5 bases). The germline CDR1 and CDR2 sequences are LNHDA and SQIVND (reference sequence). The CDR3 spans 17 residues. V was shortened by 5 bases and J by 0 bases, with 17 bases between the two germline ends. The CDR3 is CASSLLQGTGSGNTIYF. CDR3 sequence (DNA): TGTGCCAGTAGTCTTCTTCAGGGAACCGGCTCTGGAAACACCATATATTTT.

This chain joins TRBV5-6 and TRBJ2-5, with TRBD1 as a possible D gene (6 bases). CDR1 is SGHDT and CDR2 is YYEEEE in the germline V gene. This CDR3 has 15 amino acids. Trimming shortened V by 0 bases and J by 4 bases, and 13 bases separated the two germline ends. CDR3 sequence (DNA): TGTGCCAGCAGCTTGGTGGGGGCGGGCATAGAGACCCAGTACTTC. Translated, it gives CASSLVGAGIETQYF.

The chain couples TRBV5-8 to TRBJ1-2; D is possibly TRBD1 (5 bases). The germline V and J ends were trimmed by 4 bases and 9 bases, with 13 bases remaining between them. The CDR3 runs to 12 residues. CDR1 is SGHTS, CDR2 YDEGEE, per germline. This chain's CDR3 is CASSGDSSRYTF. The CDR3 nucleotides are TGTGCCAGCAGCGGCGACAGTTCTCGCTACACCTTC.

The rearrangement joins TRBV5-1 to TRBJ1-1; D is undetermined. CDR1 is SGHRS, CDR2 YFSETQ, per germline. This CDR3 is 14 amino acids long. Trimming took 0 bases from V and 2 from J, leaving 8 bases between them. CDR3 protein: CASSLGQTNTEAFF. DNA of the CDR3: TGCGCCAGCAGCTTGGGGCAGACTAACACTGAAGCTTTCTTT.

Here the CDR3 reads CASSLAAGQPQHF. The CDR3 nucleotides are TGTGCCAGCAGCTTAGCAGCAGGTCAGCCCCAGCATTTT. This chain joins TRBV7-9 and TRBJ1-5; D gene uncertain. Germline lookup yields CDR1 SEHNR and CDR2 FQNEAQ (reference sequence). The length of the CDR3 is 13 residues. Trimming cost V 0 bases and J 6 bases, with 6 bases left between them.